The rows below give T cell receptor beta chains drawn from one sample of a study of T-cell reconstitution after alpha-beta-depleted transplantation in children. Each CDR3 protein gets one entry after TCRdb re-called the PCR reads with MiXCR. The sample carries some 200,000 distinct CDR3 sequences, about 8.4% recorded once. Sample: PBMCs, mostly from graft donor cells, taken 360 days after TCRalphabeta/CD19-depleted stem cell transplant. The receptors were sampled from a male patient under 10 years old who had a stem cell transplant for acute myeloid leukemia, so the T cells may come from the graft donor. Both conserved end residues are part of each CDR3. A D gene is named only where the DNA matches it firmly. Where a row states a size, it is once, few, many or the class of an expanded clone; other rows omit it.

D	V	size	J	CDR3	DNA
NA	TRBV9	many	TRBJ2-2	CASSAGSLGSGELFF	TGTGCCAGCAGCGCCGGTAGTTTGGGGTCCGGGGAGCTGTTTTTT
NA	TRBV10-2	many	TRBJ2-5	CASNPLGRETQYF	TGCGCCAGCAACCCCTTGGGCCGGGAGACCCAGTACTTC
NA	TRBV29-1	many	TRBJ1-2	CSVDKGREKPNYGYTF	TGCAGCGTTGATAAGGGCAGGGAGAAACCGAACTATGGCTACACCTTC
NA	TRBV12-3/TRBV12-4	many	TRBJ1-6	CASSYLGSPLHF	TGTGCCAGCAGTTACCTTGGCTCACCCCTCCACTTT
NA	TRBV20-1	few	TRBJ1-2	CSATGWALYGYTF	TGCAGTGCTACGGGGTGGGCCCTCTATGGCTACACCTTC
NA	TRBV21-1	NA	TRBJ2-7	CASSKALLTVVRASYEQYF	TGTGCCAGCAGCAAAGCGCTTTTGACGGTCGTCAGGGCCTCCTACGAGCAGTACTTC
NA	TRBV20-1	NA	TRBJ2-7	CSAKKRAAGHAFYEQYF	TGCAGTGCTAAGAAAAGGGCCGCCGGGCACGCCTTCTACGAGCAGTACTTC
TRBD2	TRBV5-1	many	TRBJ2-2	CASSFGRANTGELFF	TGCGCCAGCAGCTTTGGGAGGGCGAACACCGGGGAGCTGTTTTTT
NA	TRBV5-1	NA	TRBJ2-7	CASRAGAGSSYEQYF	TGCGCCAGCCGCGCCGGGGCAGGGAGCTCCTACGAGCAGTACTTC
TRBD1	TRBV5-1	NA	TRBJ1-2	CASSIVDRGEYGYTF	TGCGCCAGCAGCATCGTGGACAGGGGCGAATATGGCTACACCTTC
NA	TRBV4-3	many	TRBJ2-3	CASSQDPRGPDTQYF	TGCGCCAGCAGCCAAGACCCTCGGGGGCCAGATACGCAGTATTTT
TRBD1	TRBV2	few	TRBJ2-1	CASILRGTGGYEQFF	TGTGCCAGCATACTCAGGGGGACAGGGGGCTATGAGCAGTTCTTC
NA	TRBV11-2	NA	TRBJ2-2	CASSLAVPRGELFF	TGTGCCAGCAGCTTAGCTGTACCGCGCGGGGAGCTGTTTTTT
NA	TRBV5-1	many	TRBJ2-5	CASSPDSLQETQYF	TGCGCCAGCAGCCCGGACAGTCTCCAAGAGACCCAGTACTTC
NA	TRBV7-2	many	TRBJ1-6	CASSLGPSPLHF	TGTGCCAGCAGCTTAGGGCCGTCACCCCTCCACTTT
NA	TRBV20-1	few	TRBJ1-4	CSARQPSREKLFF	TGCAGTGCTAGACAACCGTCCCGCGAAAAACTGTTTTTT
NA	TRBV12-3/TRBV12-4	many	TRBJ2-1	CASSLIYEQFF	TGTGCCAGCAGTTTAATTTATGAGCAGTTCTTC
NA	TRBV29-1	many	TRBJ1-1	CSVEGFQNTEAFF	TGCAGCGTTGAAGGGTTTCAGAACACTGAAGCTTTCTTT
TRBD2	TRBV20-1	many	TRBJ2-1	CSASGLAGVEQFF	TGCAGTGCTAGTGGCCTAGCGGGAGTTGAGCAGTTCTTC
NA	TRBV12-3/TRBV12-4	many	TRBJ1-5	CASSLMDRQPQHF	TGTGCCAGCAGTTTGATGGATCGGCAGCCCCAGCATTTT
NA	TRBV7-9	few	TRBJ2-1	CASRPWEDYYNEQFF	TGTGCCAGCAGACCCTGGGAGGACTATTACAATGAGCAGTTCTTC
NA	TRBV29-1	many	TRBJ1-2	CSVGQGFNYGYTF	TGCAGCGTTGGGCAGGGATTCAACTATGGCTACACCTTC
NA	TRBV4-1	NA	TRBJ2-4	CASSQEADGNIQYF	TGCGCCAGCAGCCAAGAGGCTGATGGGAACATTCAGTACTTC
NA	TRBV11-2	many	TRBJ2-5	CASSLVYSRETQYF	TGTGCCAGCAGCTTAGTATATTCCAGGGAGACCCAGTACTTC
NA	TRBV28	many	TRBJ1-3	CASTEGIYF	TGTGCCAGCACCGAGGGCATATATTTT
TRBD2	TRBV6-4	NA	TRBJ2-1	CASTRTSGRSQSSYNEQFF	TGTGCCAGCACCAGGACTAGCGGGCGGTCTCAAAGCTCCTACAATGAGCAGTTCTTC
TRBD1	TRBV12-3/TRBV12-4	few	TRBJ1-2	CASRDRGLHSYGYTF	TGTGCCAGCCGGGACAGGGGGCTTCACTCTTATGGCTACACCTTC
TRBD2	TRBV9	NA	TRBJ2-1	CASSVATRSGGPNEQFF	TGTGCCAGCAGCGTAGCTACCCGGAGCGGGGGGCCGAATGAGCAGTTCTTC
NA	TRBV2	NA	TRBJ1-2	CASSEALRGAGYTF	TGTGCCAGCAGTGAAGCGCTTCGAGGGGCTGGCTACACCTTC
NA	TRBV18	few	TRBJ2-1	CASSQERDEQFF	TGTGCCAGCTCACAGGAGCGGGATGAGCAGTTCTTC
NA	TRBV21-1	few	TRBJ2-7	CASSSRDPGSYEQYF	TGTGCCAGCAGCTCCCGGGATCCGGGCTCCTACGAGCAGTACTTC
TRBD1	TRBV27	many	TRBJ2-7	CASIGRPDREPYEQYF	TGTGCCAGCATCGGGCGACCGGACAGGGAACCCTACGAGCAGTACTTC
NA	TRBV12-3/TRBV12-4	many	TRBJ2-1	CASRRHPQIYNEQFF	TGTGCCAGCAGACGCCATCCTCAAATCTACAATGAGCAGTTCTTC
NA	TRBV20-1	few	TRBJ2-5	CSAREWGAGIETQYF	TGCAGTGCTAGAGAATGGGGGGCCGGTATAGAGACCCAGTACTTC
TRBD2	TRBV5-1	many	TRBJ2-1	CASSLVLGLAGGKIYNEQFF	TGCGCCAGCAGCCTGGTGTTGGGACTAGCGGGAGGCAAAATATACAATGAGCAGTTCTTC
NA	TRBV2	once	TRBJ1-2	CASSENGEGQHGYTF	TGTGCCAGCAGTGAAAATGGAGAGGGTCAACATGGCTACACCTTC
TRBD2	TRBV5-1	many	TRBJ2-1	CASSLISGGRLGAEQFF	TGCGCCAGCAGCTTGATCAGCGGGGGGCGTCTAGGGGCTGAGCAGTTCTTC
NA	TRBV12-3/TRBV12-4	medium-sized	TRBJ1-1	CASSLSQLNTEAFF	TGTGCCAGCAGTTTGAGTCAGCTGAACACTGAAGCTTTCTTT
NA	TRBV2	few	TRBJ1-1	CASSDQVTEAFF	TGTGCCAGCAGTGATCAGGTCACTGAAGCTTTCTTT
NA	TRBV12-3/TRBV12-4	many	TRBJ2-1	CASSQRGFEQFF	TGTGCCAGCAGTCAGAGGGGATTCGAGCAGTTCTTC
TRBD2	TRBV10-2	few	TRBJ2-1	CASSDLVLAGGHNEQFF	TGCGCCAGCAGTGACCTCGTCCTAGCGGGGGGGCACAATGAGCAGTTCTTC
NA	TRBV15	few	TRBJ1-4	CATSRALGTTEELFF	TGTGCCACCAGCAGAGCCCTAGGGACCACCGAGGAACTGTTTTTT
NA	TRBV5-1	many	TRBJ2-1	CASSFDGGGHNEQFF	TGCGCCAGCAGCTTTGACGGTGGAGGACACAATGAGCAGTTCTTC
TRBD2	TRBV11-2	few	TRBJ2-3	CASSLRLAGGIWDTQYF	TGTGCCAGCAGCCTCCGACTAGCGGGGGGCATATGGGATACGCAGTATTTT
TRBD2	TRBV20-1	few	TRBJ2-1	CSAIFGLAGGFSSYNEQFF	TGCAGTGCTATTTTCGGTCTAGCGGGAGGATTCAGCTCCTACAATGAGCAGTTCTTC
NA	TRBV12-3/TRBV12-4	few	TRBJ2-3	CASSLLGDTQYF	TGTGCCAGCAGTTTGTTGGGGGATACGCAGTATTTT
TRBD2	TRBV9	many	TRBJ2-3	CASSAGSGGGTDTQYF	TGTGCCAGCAGCGCCGGTAGCGGGGGGGGCACAGATACGCAGTATTTT
NA	TRBV5-1	NA	TRBJ2-5	CASSLWANAGETQYF	TGCGCCAGCAGCTTGTGGGCCAACGCGGGGGAGACCCAGTACTTC
TRBD1	TRBV12-3/TRBV12-4	many	TRBJ2-1	CASSYGTASYNEQFF	TGTGCCAGCAGTTACGGGACAGCCTCCTACAATGAGCAGTTCTTC
NA	TRBV20-1	NA	TRBJ1-5	CSAPRGSDQPQHF	TGCAGTGCCCCCAGGGGATCGGATCAGCCCCAGCATTTT
TRBD1	TRBV28	NA	TRBJ2-5	CATHGWTGEATQYF	TGTGCCACCCATGGTTGGACAGGGGAGGCGACCCAGTACTTC
NA	TRBV14	many	TRBJ1-2	CASSPGEGYTF	TGTGCCAGCAGCCCAGGGGAGGGCTACACCTTC
NA	TRBV29-1	many	TRBJ1-1	CSVRFLNTEAFF	TGCAGCGTTCGATTCCTAAACACTGAAGCTTTCTTT
NA	TRBV5-6	NA	TRBJ1-2	CASSMTDGYGYTF	TGTGCCAGCAGCATGACAGATGGCTATGGCTACACCTTC
NA	TRBV5-1	few	TRBJ2-6	CASSFGGGSSGANVLTF	TGCGCCAGCAGCTTCGGAGGGGGGTCCAGTGGGGCCAACGTCCTGACTTTC